This T cell receptor (beta chain) came from a study of identical twins. Study results and limitations: Models underestimated out-of-frame TCR alpha sharing in monozygotic twins. There was an excess of low generation probability in the out-of-frame alpha sequences that twins shared.

This CDR3 comprises 18 residues. With V trimmed by 3 bases and J by 4 bases, 7 bases remained unmatched. Germline V gene sequence: CDR1 MDHEN, CDR2 SYDVKM. Addition of a universal primer site occurred through template switching, and cDNA carried unique molecular identifiers. TCRdb itself ran the 5' RACE reads through MiXCR, one entry per CDR3 protein. The table shows a few hundred thousand distinct CDR3 sequences, with 12% to 15% occurring only once. This clonotype showed up just a few times. Its specificity is not known. Another study also made use of these data, one on yellow fever vaccine responses in identical twins.

The chain combines TRBV28 with TRBJ2-2, with 14 bases matching TRBD2. The sequenced sample consisted of CD4+ T cells sorted from blood. The receptor's source is a woman in her late teens or twenties in good health. The CDR3 reads CASSLASGLAGATGELFF. CDR3 in DNA: TGTGCCAGCAGTTTGGCGTCGGGACTAGCGGGAGCCACCGGGGAGCTGTTTTTT. Based on the CDR3 plus reference TRBV28 and TRBJ2-2, the full variable domain is DVKVTQSSRYLVKRTGEKVFLECVQDMDHENMFWYRQDPGLGLRLIYFSYDVKMKEKGDIPEGYSVSREKKERFSLILESASTNQTSMYLCASSLASGLAGATGELFFGEGSRLTVL.